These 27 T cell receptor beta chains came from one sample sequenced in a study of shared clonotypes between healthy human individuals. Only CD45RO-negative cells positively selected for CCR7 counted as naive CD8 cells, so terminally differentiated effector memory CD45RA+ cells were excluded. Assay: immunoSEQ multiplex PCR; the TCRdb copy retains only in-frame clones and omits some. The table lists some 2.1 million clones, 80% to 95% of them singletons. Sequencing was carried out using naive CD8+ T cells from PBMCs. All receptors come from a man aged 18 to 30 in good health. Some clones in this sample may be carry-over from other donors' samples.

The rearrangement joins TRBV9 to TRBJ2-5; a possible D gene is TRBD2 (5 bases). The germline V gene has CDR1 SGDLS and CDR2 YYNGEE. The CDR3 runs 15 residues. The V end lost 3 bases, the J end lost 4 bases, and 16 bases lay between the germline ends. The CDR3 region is CASSATTSRGETQYF. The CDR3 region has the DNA TGTGCCAGCAGCGCCACCACTAGTAGAGGAGAGACCCAGTACTTC.

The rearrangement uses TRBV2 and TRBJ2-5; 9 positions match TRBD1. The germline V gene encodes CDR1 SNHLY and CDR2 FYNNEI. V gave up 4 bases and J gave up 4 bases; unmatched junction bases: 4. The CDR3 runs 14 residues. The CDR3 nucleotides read TGTGCCAGCAGTGGGACAGGGGAGGCAGAGACCCAGTACTTC. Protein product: CASSGTGEAETQYF. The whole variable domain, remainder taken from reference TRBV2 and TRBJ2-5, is EPEVTQTPSHQVTQMGQEVILRCVPISNHLYFYWYRQILGQKVEFLVSFYNNEISEKSEIFDDQFSVERPDGSNFTLKIRSTKLEDSAMYFCASSGTGEAETQYFGPGTRLLVL.

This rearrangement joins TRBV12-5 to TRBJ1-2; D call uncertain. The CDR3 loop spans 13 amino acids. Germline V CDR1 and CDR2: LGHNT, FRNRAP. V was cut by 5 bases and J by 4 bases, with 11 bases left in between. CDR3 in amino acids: CASGAGPPYGYTF. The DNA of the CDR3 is TGTGCTAGTGGTGCCGGACCGCCCTATGGCTACACCTTC.

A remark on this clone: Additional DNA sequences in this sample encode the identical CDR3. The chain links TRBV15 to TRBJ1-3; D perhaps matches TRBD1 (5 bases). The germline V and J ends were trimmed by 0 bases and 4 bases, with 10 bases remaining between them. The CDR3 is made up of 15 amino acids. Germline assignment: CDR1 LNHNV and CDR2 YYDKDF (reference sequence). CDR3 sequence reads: CATSRDQGTGNTIYF. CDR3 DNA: TGTGCCACCAGCAGAGATCAGGGAACCGGAAACACCATATATTTT.

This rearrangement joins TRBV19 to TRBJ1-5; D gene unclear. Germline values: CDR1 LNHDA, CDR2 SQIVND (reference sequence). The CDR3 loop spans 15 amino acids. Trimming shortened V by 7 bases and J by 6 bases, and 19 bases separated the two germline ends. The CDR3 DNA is TGTGCCAGTACCGCCCAGGACGGCTTCTTTCAGCCCCAGCATTTT. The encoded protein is CASTAQDGFFQPQHF.

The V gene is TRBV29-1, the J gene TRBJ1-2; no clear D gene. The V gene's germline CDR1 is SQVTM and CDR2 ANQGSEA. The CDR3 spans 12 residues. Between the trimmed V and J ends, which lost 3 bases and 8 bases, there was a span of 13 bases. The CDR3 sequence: CSVDSRLIGYTF. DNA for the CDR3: TGCAGCGTTGATTCCAGGCTCATCGGCTACACCTTC.

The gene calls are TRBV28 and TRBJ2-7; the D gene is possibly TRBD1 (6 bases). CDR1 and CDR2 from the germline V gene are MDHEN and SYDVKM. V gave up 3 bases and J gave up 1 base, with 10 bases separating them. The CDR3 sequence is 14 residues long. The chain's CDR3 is CASSFSGASYEQYF. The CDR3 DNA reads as TGTGCCAGCAGTTTCTCAGGGGCTTCCTACGAGCAGTACTTC. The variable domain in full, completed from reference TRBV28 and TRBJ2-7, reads DVKVTQSSRYLVKRTGEKVFLECVQDMDHENMFWYRQDPGLGLRLIYFSYDVKMKEKGDIPEGYSVSREKKERFSLILESASTNQTSMYLCASSFSGASYEQYFGPGTRLTVT.

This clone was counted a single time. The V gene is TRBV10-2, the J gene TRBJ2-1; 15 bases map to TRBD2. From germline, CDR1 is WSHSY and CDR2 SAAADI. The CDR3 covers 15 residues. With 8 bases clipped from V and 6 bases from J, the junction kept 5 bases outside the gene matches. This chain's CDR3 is CASGGLAGGRNEQFF. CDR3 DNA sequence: TGCGCCAGCGGGGGACTAGCGGGAGGACGCAATGAGCAGTTCTTC.

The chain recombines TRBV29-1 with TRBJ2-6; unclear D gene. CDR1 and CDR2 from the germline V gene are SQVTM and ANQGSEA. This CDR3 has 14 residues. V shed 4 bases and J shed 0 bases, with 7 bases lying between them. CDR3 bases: TGCAGCGTTGTATCCGCCTCTGGGGCCAACGTCCTGACTTTC. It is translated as CSVVSASGANVLTF.

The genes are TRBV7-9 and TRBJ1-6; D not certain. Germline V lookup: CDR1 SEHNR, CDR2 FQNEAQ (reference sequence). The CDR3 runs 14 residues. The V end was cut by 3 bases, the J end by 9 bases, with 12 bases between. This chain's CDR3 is CASSFDGNLSPLHF. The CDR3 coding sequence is TGTGCCAGCAGCTTTGACGGGAACCTTTCACCCCTCCACTTT.

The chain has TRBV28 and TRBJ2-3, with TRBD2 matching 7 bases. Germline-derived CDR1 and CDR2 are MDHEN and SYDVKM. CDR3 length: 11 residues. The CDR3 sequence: CVSSGPDTQYF. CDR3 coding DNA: TGTGTCTCTAGCGGCCCAGATACGCAGTATTTT.

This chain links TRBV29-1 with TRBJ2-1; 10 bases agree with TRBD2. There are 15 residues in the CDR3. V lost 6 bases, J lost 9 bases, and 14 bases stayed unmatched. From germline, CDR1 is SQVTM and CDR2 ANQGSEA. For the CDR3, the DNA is TGCAGCGTCCCCCCTACTAGCGGGGTGGTTGGTGAGCAGTTCTTC. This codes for CSVPPTSGVVGEQFF.

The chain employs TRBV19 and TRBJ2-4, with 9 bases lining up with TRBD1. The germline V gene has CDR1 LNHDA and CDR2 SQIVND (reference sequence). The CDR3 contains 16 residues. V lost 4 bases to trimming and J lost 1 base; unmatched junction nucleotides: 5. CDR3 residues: CASSRDRVAAKNIQYF. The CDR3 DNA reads TGTGCCAGTAGTAGGGACAGGGTTGCGGCCAAAAACATTCAGTACTTC.

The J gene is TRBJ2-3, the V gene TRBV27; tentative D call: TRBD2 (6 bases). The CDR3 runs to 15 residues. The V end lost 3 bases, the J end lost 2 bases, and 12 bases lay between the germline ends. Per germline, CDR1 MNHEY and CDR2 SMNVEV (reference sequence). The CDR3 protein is CASSLGTSFTDTQYF. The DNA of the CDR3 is TGTGCCAGCAGTTTGGGGACTTCTTTCACAGATACGCAGTATTTT.

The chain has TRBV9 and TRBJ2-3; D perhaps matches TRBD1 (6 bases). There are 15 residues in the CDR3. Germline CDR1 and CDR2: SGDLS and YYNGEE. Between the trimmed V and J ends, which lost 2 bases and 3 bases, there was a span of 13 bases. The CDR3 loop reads CASSVQGRGTDTQYF. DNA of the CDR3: TGTGCCAGCAGCGTTCAGGGAAGGGGGACAGATACGCAGTATTTT. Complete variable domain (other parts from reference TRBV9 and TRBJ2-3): DSGVTQTPKHLITATGQRVTLRCSPRSGDLSVYWYQQSLDQGLQFLIQYYNGEERAKGNILERFSAQQFPDLHSELNLSSLELGDSALYFCASSVQGRGTDTQYFGPGTRLTVL.

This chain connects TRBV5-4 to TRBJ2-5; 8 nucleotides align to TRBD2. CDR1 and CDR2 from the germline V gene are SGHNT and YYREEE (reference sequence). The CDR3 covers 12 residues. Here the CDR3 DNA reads TGTGTTTGGCGGGAGGAGTCAAAGACCCAGTACTTC. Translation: CVWREESKTQYF.

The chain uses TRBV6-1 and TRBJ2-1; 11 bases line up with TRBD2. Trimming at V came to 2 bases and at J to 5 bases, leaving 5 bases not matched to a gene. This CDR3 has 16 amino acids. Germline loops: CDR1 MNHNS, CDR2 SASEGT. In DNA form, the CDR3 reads TGTGCCAGCAGTGAATTTGTGGGACTAGCGGACAATGAGCAGTTCTTC. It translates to CASSEFVGLADNEQFF.

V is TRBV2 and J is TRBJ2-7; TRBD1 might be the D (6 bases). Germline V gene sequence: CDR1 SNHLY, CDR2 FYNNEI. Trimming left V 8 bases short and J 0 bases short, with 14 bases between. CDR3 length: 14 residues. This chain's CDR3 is CASQGSSISYEQYF. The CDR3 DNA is TGTGCCAGCCAGGGGTCTTCGATCTCCTACGAGCAGTACTTC.

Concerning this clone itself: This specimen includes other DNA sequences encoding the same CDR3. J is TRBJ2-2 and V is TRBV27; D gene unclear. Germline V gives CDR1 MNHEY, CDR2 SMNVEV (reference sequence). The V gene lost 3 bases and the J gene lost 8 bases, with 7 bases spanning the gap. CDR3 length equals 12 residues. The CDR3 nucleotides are TGTGCCAGCAGTTTGGGCCTAGGGGAGCTGTTTTTT. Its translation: CASSLGLGELFF.

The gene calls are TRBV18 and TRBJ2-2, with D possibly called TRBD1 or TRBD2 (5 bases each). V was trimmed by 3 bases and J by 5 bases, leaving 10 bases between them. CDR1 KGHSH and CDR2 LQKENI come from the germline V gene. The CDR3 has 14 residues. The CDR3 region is CASSPDGGTGELFF. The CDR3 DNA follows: TGTGCCAGCTCACCTGATGGGGGAACCGGGGAGCTGTTTTTT.

CDR3 residues: CASSLGQGGDEQYF. DNA of the CDR3: TGCGCCAGCAGCTTAGGACAGGGGGGCGACGAGCAGTACTTC. V and J are TRBV5-1 and TRBJ2-7; 10 positions match TRBD1. This CDR3 contains 14 residues. The V segment lost 2 bases and the J segment 5 bases; nucleotides outside the gene matches: 4. Germline loops: CDR1 SGHRS, CDR2 YFSETQ. The entire variable domain, with the rest obtained from reference TRBV5-1 and TRBJ2-7, is as follows: KAGVTQTPRYLIKTRGQQVTLSCSPISGHRSVSWYQQTPGQGLQFLFEYFSETQRNKGNFPGRFSGRQFSNSRSEMNVSTLELGDSALYLCASSLGQGGDEQYFGPGTRLTVT.

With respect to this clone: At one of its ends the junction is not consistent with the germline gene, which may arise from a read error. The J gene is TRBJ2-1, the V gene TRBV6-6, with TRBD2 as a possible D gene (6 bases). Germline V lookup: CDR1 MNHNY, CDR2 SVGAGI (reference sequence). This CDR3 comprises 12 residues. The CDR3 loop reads CAAWGLKRALLF. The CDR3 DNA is TGTGCCGCTTGGGGGTTGAAGCGGGCCCTCCTCTTC.

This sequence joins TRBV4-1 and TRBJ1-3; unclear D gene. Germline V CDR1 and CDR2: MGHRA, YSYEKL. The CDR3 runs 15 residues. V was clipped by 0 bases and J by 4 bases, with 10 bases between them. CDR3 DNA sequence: TGCGCCAGCAGCCAAGACTGGCAGAGAGGAAACACCATATATTTT. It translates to CASSQDWQRGNTIYF.

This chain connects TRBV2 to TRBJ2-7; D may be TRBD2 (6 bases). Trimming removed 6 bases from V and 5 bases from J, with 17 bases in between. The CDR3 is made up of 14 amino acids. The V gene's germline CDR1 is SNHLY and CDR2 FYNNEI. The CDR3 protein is CASRTGTLVDEQYF. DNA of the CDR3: TGTGCCAGCAGAACTGGGACTCTCGTCGACGAGCAGTACTTC.

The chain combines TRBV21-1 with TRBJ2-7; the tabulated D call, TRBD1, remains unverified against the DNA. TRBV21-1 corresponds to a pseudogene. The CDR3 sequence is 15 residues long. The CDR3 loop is CASSGRQGALDEQYF. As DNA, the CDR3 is TGTGCCAGCAGCGGACGACAGGGGGCTTTGGACGAGCAGTACTTC.

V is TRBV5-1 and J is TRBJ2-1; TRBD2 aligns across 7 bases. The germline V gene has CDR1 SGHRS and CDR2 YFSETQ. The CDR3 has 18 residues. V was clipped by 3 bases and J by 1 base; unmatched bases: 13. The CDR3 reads CASSSEREMISSYNEQFF. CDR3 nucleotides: TGCGCCAGCAGCTCCGAGCGGGAAATGATTTCATCCTACAATGAGCAGTTCTTC.

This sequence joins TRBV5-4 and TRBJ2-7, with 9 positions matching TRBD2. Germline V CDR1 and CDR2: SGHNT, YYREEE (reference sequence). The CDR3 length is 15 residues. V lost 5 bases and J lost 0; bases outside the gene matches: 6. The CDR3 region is CASSQKREVSYEQYF. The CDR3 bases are TGTGCCAGCAGTCAAAAGCGGGAGGTCTCCTACGAGCAGTACTTC.